This T cell receptor (beta chain) was sequenced during a study of cytomegalovirus exposure and HLA in healthy donors. Study overall: The study placed over 65% of its 350 to 400 genotyped donors in the Caucasian-associated ancestry cluster.

It was with 60 Vbeta and 13 Jbeta primers that the PCR ran. Profiled with immunoSEQ multiplex PCR; TCRdb holds only in-frame clones, not every one. The top ten hold 1.5% of the sample, which has over 150,000 clones, 82% seen once. Remarks on this clone: Its antigen is undetermined.

Study-wide results and limits: One cluster of highly shared sequence variants probably arose as a sequencing artifact. The Asian-associated ancestry cluster reportedly had fewer N-insertions than the roughly 700-donor mean in a later analysis.

The specimen sequenced was PBMCs. This TCR was sampled from a girl aged 5-17 years in good health and CMV-seropositive.

For the CDR3, the DNA is TGCGCCAGCAGCTTGACGAACGGGGAGCAGTACTTC. Translation: CASSLTNGEQYF. The rearrangement joins TRBV5-1 to TRBJ2-7, with D hard to call. Germline values: CDR1 SGHRS, CDR2 YFSETQ. V dropped 1 base and J dropped 7 bases, with 9 bases sitting between them. CDR3 length: 12 residues. Looking up the rest from reference TRBV5-1 and TRBJ2-7 gives the full variable domain: KAGVTQTPRYLIKTRGQQVTLSCSPISGHRSVSWYQQTPGQGLQFLFEYFSETQRNKGNFPGRFSGRQFSNSRSEMNVSTLELGDSALYLCASSLTNGEQYFGPGTRLTVT.